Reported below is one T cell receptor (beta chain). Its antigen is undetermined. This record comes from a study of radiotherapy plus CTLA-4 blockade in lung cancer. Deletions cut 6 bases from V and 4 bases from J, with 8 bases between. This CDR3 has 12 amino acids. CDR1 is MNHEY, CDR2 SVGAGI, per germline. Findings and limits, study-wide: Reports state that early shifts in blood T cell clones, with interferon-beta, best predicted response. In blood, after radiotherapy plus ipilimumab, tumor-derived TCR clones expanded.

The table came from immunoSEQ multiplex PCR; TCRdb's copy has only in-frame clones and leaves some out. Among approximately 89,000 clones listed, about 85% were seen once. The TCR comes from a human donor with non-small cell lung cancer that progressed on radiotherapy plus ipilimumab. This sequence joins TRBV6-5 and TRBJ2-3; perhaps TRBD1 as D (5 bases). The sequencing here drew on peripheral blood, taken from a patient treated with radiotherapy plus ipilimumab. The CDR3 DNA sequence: TGTGCCAGCAGGGGGCTAGCAGATACGCAGTATTTT. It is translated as CASRGLADTQYF.